This T cell receptor beta chain was profiled in a study of naive CD8 T cells in extremely preterm neonates (dated by TCRdb to the late 2010s). Background on the whole study: The age range of the adult participants is stated as 25-50 years in the abstract but as 20-50 years in the methods. The study compared TCRbeta CDR3 repertoires of sorted naive CD8+ T cells across four age groups: extremely preterm neonates, term neonates, young children and adults.

The germline V gene encodes CDR1 SQVTM and CDR2 ANQGSEA. V drops 1 base and J drops 16 bases, leaving 13 bases in between. Reading from cysteine to phenylalanine, the CDR3 counts 11 amino acids. Just the 33-base CDR3 DNA is kept, in frame starting at base 1. TCRbeta CDR3 regions were amplified from genomic DNA by a two-step, bias-controlled multiplex PCR. Primers specific for every TRBV and TRBJ gene segment were included in the multiplex PCR. TCRbeta repertoire data were generated with the immunoSEQ Assay. In the paper's pipeline: A relative-frequency ratio and a modified nearest-neighbor algorithm were applied to filter and cluster reads so that closely related sequences were merged. IMGT annotation was the basis for assigning V, D and J genes to CDR3 sequences. Template counts were quantified against synthetic TCR CDR3 analog sequences and normalized for PCR amplification bias. Only unique productive sequences, defined as in-frame CDR3 sequences without stop codons, were included in the analyses. The immunoSEQ Analyzer software was used to calculate clonality, defined as 1 minus Pielou's evenness, and iChao1 richness. JMP was used for statistical testing, with Student's t-test or a non-parametric test applied depending on Shapiro-Wilk normality results. TCRdb mirrors the immuneACCESS table, restricted to in-frame sequences. Some clones are absent from its copies; in checked studies, under half trace to an unresolved V gene, and the reason for the others is unknown. V and J calls and clone size come straight from that table; D and trimming were deduced from the DNA. This sample is represented by approximately 8,000 clones; 95% to 98% of them were singletons. The leading ten clones occupy more than 2.5% of the sample.

Summary of the overall study and its limitations: A higher proportion of shared CDR3 nucleotide sequences was found in preterm neonates (roughly 2.7%) than in term neonates (0.4%), young children (about 0.03%) and adults (0.01%). Prospective longitudinal studies of preterm and term neonates were called for by the authors so that T cell development could be tracked within individuals. Preterm neonates showed significantly lower iChao1 richness than every other age group (p < 0.05) along with an even clone distribution, indicating a less rich repertoire. A small sample size and variable productive template counts among preterm samples were noted by the authors as limitations. Preterm CDR3s were shorter, with fewer N additions and less junctional trimming, and were closer to germline than those of older groups.

This clone came up once. Its antigen remains undetermined. No qualities accompany the bases; no much larger clone lies one base away. Peripheral blood was donated by five healthy children aged about 15-56 months undergoing elective routine surgery and by five healthy nonsmoking adults. Healthy nonsmokers aged about 20-50 years, with a median age of roughly 40 years, served as the adult controls. A FACSAria III cell sorter was used to sort live, Annexin V-negative naive CD8+ T cells (CD3+CD8+CD45RA+CCR7+). Per sample, between roughly 19,000 and 100,000 naive CD8+ T cells were obtained by sorting. Ficoll-Paque density gradient centrifugation of diluted blood was used to isolate mononuclear cells. Mononuclear cells were cryopreserved in 10% DMSO with roughly 90% FBS and stored long term at -150°C before sorting. After thawing, cells were stained with Annexin V along with antibodies against CD3, CD8, CCR7 and CD45RA. The DNeasy Blood and Tissue Kit was used to extract genomic DNA from sorted cell pellets that had been snap-frozen.

The clonotype was recovered from a human donor in good health. The chain is encoded by TRBV29-1 joined to TRBJ1-4; TRBD1 is perhaps the D gene, given 5 matching bases. The sample consisted of naive CD8+ T cells from blood. The nucleotides read TGCAGCGTTGAAGCCCGGGGGGATACGTTTTTT. This translates into CSVEARGDTFF.